The 17 T cell receptor beta chains given below trace back to one sample, sequenced in a study of T cells in Graves' hyperthyroidism and ophthalmopathy. The TCR beta CDR3 regions underwent amplification using RNA transcripts as the source. During a first-round RT-PCR of the TCR CDR3, the HTBI primer set was used. One entry per CDR3 protein, called by TCRdb with MiXCR from the multiplex PCR reads. The sample yields 550,000 to 800,000 distinct CDR3 sequences, approximately 15% seen once. The sequenced sample was blood. These TCRs come from a man in his fifties or sixties with Graves' hyperthyroidism.

This clonotype appeared a few times. V usage is TRBV9 and J usage is TRBJ2-3, with TRBD2 as a possible D gene (5 bases). CDR3 length: 15 residues. Germline V gene lookup returns CDR1 SGDLS and CDR2 YYNGEE. V lost 0 bases and J lost 2, with 10 bases in between. The CDR3 nucleotides read TGTGCCAGCAGCGTAGAGGGCGGGTACACAGATACGCAGTATTTT. The encoded protein is CASSVEGGYTDTQYF.

The chain couples TRBV11-2 to TRBJ1-1, with 7 bases that match TRBD1. This CDR3 region has 17 residues. The germline V gene has CDR1 SGHAT and CDR2 FQNNGV. The V segment lost 5 bases and the J segment 0 bases; nucleotides outside the gene matches: 12. This CDR3 is CASSRTPGQKMNTEAFF. The CDR3 DNA reads as TGTGCCAGCAGCAGAACCCCGGGACAGAAGATGAACACTGAAGCTTTCTTT.

The V and J genes are TRBV27 and TRBJ1-1, with TRBD1 as a possible D gene (5 bases). V lost 4 bases and J 3 bases, leaving 9 bases between the germline ends. The CDR3 consists of 13 residues. The germline V gene has CDR1 MNHEY and CDR2 SMNVEV (reference sequence). The CDR3 loop is CASSWTSDTEAFF. As DNA, the CDR3 is TGTGCCAGCAGTTGGACATCCGACACTGAAGCTTTCTTT.

In its sample, this clonotype was seen many times. The chain combines TRBV27 with TRBJ1-1, with D tentatively TRBD1 (5 bases). Germline V gives CDR1 MNHEY, CDR2 SMNVEV (reference sequence). The CDR3 runs to 14 residues. The V gene lost 2 bases and the J gene lost 4 bases, with 11 bases spanning the gap. The CDR3 region is CASSLVGVGTEAFF. The CDR3, as DNA: TGTGCCAGCAGTTTAGTGGGGGTGGGCACTGAAGCTTTCTTT.

A word on this clonotype: A much larger clonotype is one base distant, so this may be a read error. The rearrangement uses TRBV2 and TRBJ2-2, with D tentatively TRBD1 (6 bases). The V gene's germline CDR1 is SNHLY and CDR2 FYNNEI. V lost 7 bases, J lost 4 bases, and 16 bases lay in between. The CDR3 runs to 15 residues. The CDR3 spells CASTPRDKSTGELFF. CDR3 coding DNA: TGTGCCAGCACTCCCAGGGACAAGAGCACCGGGGAGCTGTTTTTT.

The chain has TRBV24-1 and TRBJ2-7; D may be TRBD2 (7 bases). There are 13 residues in the CDR3. Germline V lookup: CDR1 KGHDR, CDR2 SFDVKD. V was shortened by 8 bases and J by 5 bases, with 15 bases between the two germline ends. The CDR3: CATTGGLRNEQYF. CDR3 coding DNA: TGTGCCACCACGGGGGGCCTACGGAACGAGCAGTACTTC.

This clonotype has only a few counts. Compared with germline, one end of the junction differs, possibly owing to a read error. This rearrangement joins TRBV7-9 to TRBJ2-1; 9 positions match TRBD1. Germline loops: CDR1 SEHNR, CDR2 FQNEAQ (reference sequence). The CDR3 loop spans 15 amino acids. The CDR3 loop is CASSLGGTGNHEQSF. The CDR3 nucleotides read TGTGCCAGCAGCTTAGGTGGGACAGGGAACCATGAGCAGTCCTTC.

In this sample, this clonotype turned up many times. The J gene is TRBJ2-1, the V gene TRBV19, with TRBD1 matching 7 bases. Looked up from germline, CDR1 is LNHDA and CDR2 is SQIVND (reference sequence). CDR3 length equals 15 residues. V lost 6 bases and J lost 1; bases outside the gene matches: 6. The CDR3: CASRMTGTSYNEQFF. The CDR3 DNA sequence: TGTGCCAGTAGGATGACAGGGACGTCCTACAATGAGCAGTTCTTC.

This chain joins TRBV10-1 and TRBJ2-3; 9 bases fit TRBD2. CDR1 and CDR2 (germline): WNHNN, SYGVQD (reference sequence). This CDR3 has 16 amino acids. Trimming removed 3 bases from V and 2 bases from J; junction bases left unmatched: 6. The CDR3 DNA follows: TGCGCCAGCAGTGAATGGACTAGCGAATTCACAGATACGCAGTATTTT. Encoded protein: CASSEWTSEFTDTQYF.

In this sample, this clonotype turned up many times. This rearrangement joins TRBV2 to TRBJ2-2; TRBD1 matches 8 bases. Germline CDR1 reads SNHLY; CDR2 reads FYNNEI. This CDR3 is built from 17 residues. V was pared by 6 bases and J by 4 bases, with 13 bases of the junction left unmatched. The CDR3 protein is CASRTHRGQGPTGELFF. Written as DNA, the CDR3 is TGTGCCAGCAGAACCCACAGAGGACAGGGCCCCACCGGGGAGCTGTTTTTT.

This clonotype has at least ten counts. V and J are TRBV28 and TRBJ1-2, with 7 bases that match TRBD1. The CDR3 contains 13 residues. V shed 6 bases, J shed 6 bases, and the junction held 7 bases outside the gene matches. Germline values: CDR1 MDHEN, CDR2 SYDVKM. DNA of the CDR3: TGTGCCAGCAGAAGACAGGGCCAGAATGGCTACACCTTC. Its protein is CASRRQGQNGYTF.

This clonotype has ten or more counts. The chain uses TRBV2 and TRBJ1-6; D uncertain. CDR3 length: 15 amino acids. CDR1 and CDR2 from the germline V gene are SNHLY and FYNNEI. The ends were cut back, 6 bases at V and 2 bases at J, with 11 bases in the middle. The CDR3 nucleotides read TGTGCCAGCAGCTTCAGTGACCCCTATAATTCACCCCTCCACTTT. Translating it yields CASSFSDPYNSPLHF.

This clonotype was observed a few times. The chain joins TRBV7-9 to TRBJ2-2; unclear D gene. V was trimmed by 7 bases and J by 0 bases, leaving 9 bases between them. Germline CDR1 SEHNR, CDR2 FQNEAQ (reference sequence). The CDR3 consists of 14 residues. In nucleotides, the CDR3 is TGTGCCAGCAAGACTGGGGCGAACACCGGGGAGCTGTTTTTT. Amino acids: CASKTGANTGELFF.

The chain joins TRBV27 to TRBJ2-7; the match to TRBD1 covers 7 bases. Germline V gives CDR1 MNHEY, CDR2 SMNVEV (reference sequence). J was trimmed by 4 bases and V by 3 bases; bases with no gene match: 9. This CDR3 comprises 15 residues. CDR3 DNA: TGTGCCAGCAGTTTCCTTTCGGACAGGATTTACGAGCAGTACTTC. As protein: CASSFLSDRIYEQYF.

As for this clonotype: Compared with germline, one end of the junction differs, possibly owing to a read error. CDR3 in amino acids: CASSYQMNAEAFF. The CDR3 region has the DNA TGTGCCAGCAGCTACCAAATGAACGCTGAAGCTTTCTTT. The chain combines TRBV7-9 with TRBJ1-1; D is ambiguous. The CDR3 totals 13 residues. The V gene's germline CDR1 is SEHNR and CDR2 FQNEAQ (reference sequence).

This clonotype was seen repeatedly, ten times or more. The chain employs TRBV28 and TRBJ1-1, with unresolved D. The CDR3 sequence is 12 residues long. The V end lost 6 bases, the J end lost 2 bases, and 7 bases lay between the germline ends. Looked up from germline, CDR1 is MDHEN and CDR2 is SYDVKM. In nucleotides, the CDR3 is TGTGCCAGCAGCCCATATAACACTGAAGCTTTCTTT. Translation gives CASSPYNTEAFF.

In this sample, this clonotype turned up a few times. The J gene is TRBJ1-2, the V gene TRBV7-9, with TRBD1 as a possible D gene (6 bases). CDR1 SEHNR and CDR2 FQNEAQ come from the germline V gene (reference sequence). The V and J ends lost 5 bases and 2 bases respectively, with 15 bases between them. CDR3 length: 15 amino acids. The CDR3 DNA follows: TGTGCCAGCAGCCCAACAACGACAGGCAACTATGGCTACACCTTC. This gives the protein CASSPTTTGNYGYTF.